This TCR beta chain was recovered during a study of cytomegalovirus exposure and HLA in healthy donors. The study, taken as a whole, reports: Trimming of TCR beta V- and J-genes showed a link, identified in a later analysis, to a missense DCLRE1C variant. Earlier results showed most TCR beta V segments being productive about 90% or about 30% of the time. There were under 200 TCR beta chains listed as cytomegalovirus-associated.

Healthy bone marrow donors made up the donors. Trimming removed 6 bases at V and 0 bases at J, with 14 bases between. Germline loops: CDR1 MNHNY, CDR2 SVGAGI (reference sequence). The CDR3 consists of 15 residues. For this clone: Antigen specificity is unknown.

PCR involved 60 Vbeta and 13 Jbeta primers. Some clones are missing from TCRdb's copy, which holds only in-frame ones; the method was immunoSEQ multiplex PCR. The data contain approximately 80,000 clones, 63% of them singletons. The sequence was obtained from a woman aged 40-49 years in good health and CMV-seropositive. The material sequenced was PBMCs. This chain joins TRBV6-6 and TRBJ1-2; no clear D gene. CDR3 loop: CASSPTQVPNYGYTF. CDR3 coding DNA: TGTGCCAGCAGCCCCACGCAGGTCCCTAACTATGGCTACACCTTC.